This TCR beta chain appears in the sequencing data of a study of T cells expressing NK-cell markers. Study background: Sorted CD3+CD56+NKG2C+, CD3+CD56+NKG2C- and CD3+CD56-NKG2C+ T-cell subsets were beta-chain profiled. Study-wide points: In a few donors, dominant clonotypes made up about 25-60.1% of CD3+CD56-NKG2C+ cells. Questions lingered over whether expanded NKG2C+ T cell clones were HCMV-specific.

Germline-derived CDR1 and CDR2 are DFQATT and SNEGSKA (reference sequence). The CDR3 extends over 13 amino acids. With regard to this clonotype: Antigen specificity is unknown.

TCRdb re-called the 5' RACE reads and catalogs CDR3 proteins one per entry, DNA excluded. The sample features 150,000 to 180,000 distinct CDR3 sequences, with around a third in its top ten. This sequence originates from a woman aged 45-65 years in good health. The chain has TRBV20-1 and TRBJ1-1; the D gene TCRdb calls, TRBD1, cannot be checked with no DNA. Sample: blood T cells: a sorted CD56 or NKG2C T cell subset, CD4+ or CD8+ T cells, or bulk PBMC T cells (not recorded which). The CDR3 loop is CSIREGGFTEAFF.